The clone carrying this T cell receptor (beta chain) was seen repeatedly, ten times or more. The antigen is unknown. TCRdb reanalysed the RACE reads using MiXCR and keeps one entry per CDR3 protein. Of fewer than 100,000 distinct CDR3 sequences listed, 9.3% are singletons. Time point given: patch test 2, 6 weeks after DPC sensitization. The treatment: therapeutic diphenylcyclopropenone sensitization with weekly scalp DPC. Total RNA was isolated from unfractionated whole blood. This CDR3 is 11 amino acids long. Germline V lookup: CDR1 SQVTM, CDR2 ANQGSEA. V dropped 4 bases and J dropped 6 bases, with 9 bases sitting between them. This record comes from a study of human T cells and chemical hapten exposure. As for the study in general: Weekly administration of diphenylcyclopropenone to the scalp of patients continued throughout the approximately 24-week study.

Study findings and constraints: TCRs exceeding 1 in 1000 frequency stayed unchanged with DPC sensitization.

The source of this sequence is a woman in her thirties or forties with alopecia areata. Some clones in this sample may be carry-over from other donors' samples. This chain joins TRBV29-1 and TRBJ1-2; maybe TRBD1 (5 bases). Sequenced here: whole blood, sampled in connection with sensitization to the hapten diphenylcyclopropenone (DPC). The CDR3 DNA sequence: TGCAGCGTTGGGCAGGGCGATGGCTACACCTTC. Its translation is CSVGQGDGYTF.